These T cell receptor beta chains were read from a single sample in a study of blood T cells in healthy people across ages. One entry per CDR3 protein, called by TCRdb with MiXCR from the 5' RACE reads. The sample consists of 700,000 to 1,000,000 distinct CDR3 sequences, roughly 44% of them appearing once. Sample: blood. The origin of the receptors is a man in his sixties in good health. The CDR3 runs from the conserved cysteine through the conserved F or W. A D gene is named only where the DNA matches it firmly. Size is omitted from some rows. Given values are once, few, many or a class for expanded clones.

clone_size: -; j_call: TRBJ2-3; v_call: TRBV30; d_call: TRBD1; cdr3_aa: CAWSVETGSTDTQYF; cdr3_nt: TGTGCCTGGAGTGTCGAGACAGGGAGCACAGATACGCAGTATTTT
clone_size: -; j_call: TRBJ1-2; v_call: TRBV14; d_call: -; cdr3_aa: CASSQAGASYGYTF; cdr3_nt: TGTGCCAGCAGCCAAGCGGGGGCCTCCTATGGCTACACCTTC
clone_size: -; j_call: TRBJ2-5; v_call: TRBV12-3/TRBV12-4; d_call: TRBD2; cdr3_aa: CASSFRSREQYF; cdr3_nt: TGTGCCAGCAGTTTCAGGTCGCGGGAGCAGTACTTC
clone_size: -; j_call: TRBJ2-7; v_call: TRBV11-1; d_call: -; cdr3_aa: CASSLENFPAYEQYF; cdr3_nt: TGTGCCAGCAGCTTAGAAAATTTCCCCGCCTACGAGCAGTACTTC
clone_size: -; j_call: TRBJ2-7; v_call: TRBV7-6; d_call: -; cdr3_aa: CANSLSGSHYEQYF; cdr3_nt: TGTGCCAACAGCTTAAGCGGGTCGCACTACGAGCAGTACTTC
clone_size: -; j_call: TRBJ2-5; v_call: TRBV7-9; d_call: -; cdr3_aa: CASSSGLGDTTETQYF; cdr3_nt: TGTGCCAGCAGCTCAGGGTTGGGTGACACCACGGAGACCCAGTACTTC
clone_size: -; j_call: TRBJ1-1; v_call: TRBV9; d_call: -; cdr3_aa: CASSTRPENTEAFF; cdr3_nt: TGTGCCAGCAGCACCCGACCCGAGAACACTGAAGCTTTCTTT
clone_size: -; j_call: TRBJ2-3; v_call: TRBV20-1; d_call: -; cdr3_aa: CSARDYSPGDTQYF; cdr3_nt: TGCAGTGCTAGAGATTACAGCCCGGGGGATACGCAGTATTTT
clone_size: once; j_call: TRBJ2-7; v_call: TRBV5-4; d_call: -; cdr3_aa: CASSLEVGVNEQYF; cdr3_nt: TGTGCCAGCAGCTTGGAGGTAGGGGTCAACGAGCAGTACTTC
clone_size: many; j_call: TRBJ2-1; v_call: TRBV5-1; d_call: -; cdr3_aa: CASSLSFDEQFF; cdr3_nt: TGCGCCAGCAGCTTGTCGTTTGATGAGCAGTTCTTC
clone_size: few; j_call: TRBJ2-1; v_call: TRBV14; d_call: -; cdr3_aa: CASRLRGASYNEQFF; cdr3_nt: TGTGCCAGCAGACTCCGGGGGGCGTCCTACAATGAGCAGTTCTTC
clone_size: -; j_call: TRBJ2-7; v_call: TRBV5-1; d_call: TRBD1; cdr3_aa: CASSLGPDRASSYEQYF; cdr3_nt: TGCGCCAGCAGCTTGGGCCCCGACAGGGCCTCTTCCTACGAGCAGTACTTC
clone_size: -; j_call: TRBJ1-5; v_call: TRBV12-3/TRBV12-4; d_call: -; cdr3_aa: CASSLSPDYSNQPQHF; cdr3_nt: TGTGCCAGCAGTTTAAGTCCAGATTATAGCAATCAGCCCCAGCATTTT
clone_size: few; j_call: TRBJ1-6; v_call: TRBV7-8; d_call: -; cdr3_aa: CASSLAMNEGLWNSPLHF; cdr3_nt: TGTGCCAGCAGCTTGGCTATGAATGAAGGCTTATGGAATTCACCCCTCCACTTT
clone_size: few; j_call: TRBJ2-7; v_call: TRBV2; d_call: -; cdr3_aa: CASRQGEYEQYF; cdr3_nt: TGTGCCAGCAGGCAGGGTGAATACGAGCAGTACTTC
clone_size: once; j_call: TRBJ1-6; v_call: TRBV5-1; d_call: TRBD1; cdr3_aa: CASSAGDRGYSPLHF; cdr3_nt: TGCGCCAGCAGTGCCGGAGACAGGGGGTATTCACCCCTCCACTTT
clone_size: -; j_call: TRBJ2-7; v_call: TRBV18; d_call: TRBD1; cdr3_aa: CASSPLEGGEIYEQYF; cdr3_nt: TGTGCCAGCTCACCACTAGAAGGGGGCGAGATATACGAGCAGTACTTC
clone_size: -; j_call: TRBJ2-5; v_call: TRBV5-1; d_call: -; cdr3_aa: CASSLALGAPQETQYF; cdr3_nt: TGCGCCAGCAGCTTGGCCCTGGGGGCGCCCCAAGAGACCCAGTACTTC